This T cell receptor (beta chain) comes out of a study of T cells in Graves' hyperthyroidism and ophthalmopathy. Notes on the study in general: Within blood appeared most thyroid clonotypes that had expanded above 0.001.

It was 8.5 to 10 ml of fresh peripheral blood that supplied the PBMCs. In germline, CDR1 is DFQATT, CDR2 SNEGSKA (reference sequence). Trimming took 3 bases from V and 5 from J; bases not matched to a gene: 10. This CDR3 is built from 15 residues. This clonotype was detected many times. No antigen is known for it. Amplification yielded TCR beta CDR3 regions, with RNA transcripts as the source. HTBI primers were the set used in a first-round RT-PCR of the TCR CDR3. MiXCR was run by TCRdb on the multiplex PCR reads, yielding one entry per CDR3 protein. The data show 300,000 or so distinct CDR3 sequences, around a fifth seen once.

The sample consisted of blood. This sequence was found in a woman between 45 and 65 years old with Graves' hyperthyroidism. V and J are TRBV20-1 and TRBJ2-7, with TRBD2 matching over 10 bases. The CDR3 spells CSASLSGGAYDEQYF. The CDR3 DNA reads as TGCAGTGCTAGTTTGAGCGGGGGGGCATATGACGAGCAGTACTTC.